There are many counts of the clone carrying this T cell receptor (beta chain). Its target is not known. The data are from a study of Graves' ophthalmopathy and Graves' hyperthyroidism. The study, taken as a whole, reports: Detection in blood was also observed for most expanded thyroid clonotypes above 0.001 frequency.

Amplification targeted the TCR beta CDR3 regions, with RNA transcripts as the source material. Second-round multiplex PCR came after a first-round RT-PCR that employed HTBI primers. TCRdb recomputed calls from the multiplex PCR reads with MiXCR, one row per CDR3 protein. The sample consists of about 740,000 distinct CDR3 sequences, 40% of them appearing once. Active ophthalmopathy (CAS at least 3, NOSPECS at least 4), lasting under 3 months. Fresh peripheral blood (more than 9.5 ml) yielded the PBMCs. CDR3 length: 14 residues. Trimming shortened V by 4 bases and J by 4 bases, and 14 bases separated the two germline ends. Germline V gene lookup returns CDR1 SGHTS and CDR2 YDEGEE.

Sequencing was performed on peripheral blood. The genes are TRBV5-8 and TRBJ1-2, with TRBD1 as a possible D gene (5 bases). The source of this sequence is an adult man with Graves' ophthalmopathy. The CDR3 bases are TGTGCCAGCAGCAGGGACGGAGAACCCTATGGCTACACCTTC. Residues: CASSRDGEPYGYTF.